This TCR beta chain was observed in a study of shared clonotypes between healthy human individuals. Study-level background: Donors consisted of a couple of women and a few men between 18 and 49.

The naive CD8 subset, CD45RO-negative cells positively selected for CCR7, excluded terminally differentiated effector memory CD45RA+ cells. Using immunoSEQ multiplex PCR, the repertoire was profiled, and TCRdb retains in-frame clones only, with some absent. The table includes hundreds of thousands of clones, 90% to 95% detected once. The CDR3 sequence is 13 residues long. Trimming stripped 4 bases from V and 7 bases from J, with 15 bases between. Germline assignment: CDR1 SGHNT and CDR2 YYREEE (reference sequence). What was sequenced was naive CD8+ T cells sorted from blood. This clonotype was sampled from a man between 25 and 39 years old in good health. The gene calls are TRBV5-4 and TRBJ2-7; possibly TRBD2 for D (6 bases). The CDR3 DNA reads as TGTGCCAGCAGCCCGGGCCCAGGGACTGAGCAGTACTTC. Translation: CASSPGPGTEQYF.